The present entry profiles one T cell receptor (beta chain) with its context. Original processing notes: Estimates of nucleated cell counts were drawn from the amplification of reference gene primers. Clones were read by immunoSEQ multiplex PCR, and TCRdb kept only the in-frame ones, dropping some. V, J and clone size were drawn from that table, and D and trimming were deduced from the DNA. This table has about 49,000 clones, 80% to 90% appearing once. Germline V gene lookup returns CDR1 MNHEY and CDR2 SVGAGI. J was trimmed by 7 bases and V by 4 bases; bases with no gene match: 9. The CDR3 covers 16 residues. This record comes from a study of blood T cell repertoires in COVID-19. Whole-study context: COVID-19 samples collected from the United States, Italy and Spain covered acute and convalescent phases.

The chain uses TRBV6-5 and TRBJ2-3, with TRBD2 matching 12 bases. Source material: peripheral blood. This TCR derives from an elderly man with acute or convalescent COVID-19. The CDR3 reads CASSLHGLAGKYTQYF. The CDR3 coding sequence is TGTGCCAGCAGTTTACATGGACTAGCGGGGAAATATACGCAGTATTTT.